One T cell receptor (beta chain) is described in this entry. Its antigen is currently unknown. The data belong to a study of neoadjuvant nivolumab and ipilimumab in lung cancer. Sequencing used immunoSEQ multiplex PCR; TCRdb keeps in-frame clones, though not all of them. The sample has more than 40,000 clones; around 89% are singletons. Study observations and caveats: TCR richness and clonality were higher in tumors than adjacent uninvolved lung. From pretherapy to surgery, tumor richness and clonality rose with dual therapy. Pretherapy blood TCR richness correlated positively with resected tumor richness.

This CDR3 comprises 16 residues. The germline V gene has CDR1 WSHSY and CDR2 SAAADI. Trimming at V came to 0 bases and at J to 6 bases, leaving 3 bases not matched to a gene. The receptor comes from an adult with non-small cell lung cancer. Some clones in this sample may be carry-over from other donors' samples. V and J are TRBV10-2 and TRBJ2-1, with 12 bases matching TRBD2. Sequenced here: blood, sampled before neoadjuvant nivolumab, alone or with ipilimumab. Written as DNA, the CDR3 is TGCGCCAGCAGTGAGTCGACTAGCGGGAGAGGCAATGAGCAGTTCTTC. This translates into CASSESTSGRGNEQFF.